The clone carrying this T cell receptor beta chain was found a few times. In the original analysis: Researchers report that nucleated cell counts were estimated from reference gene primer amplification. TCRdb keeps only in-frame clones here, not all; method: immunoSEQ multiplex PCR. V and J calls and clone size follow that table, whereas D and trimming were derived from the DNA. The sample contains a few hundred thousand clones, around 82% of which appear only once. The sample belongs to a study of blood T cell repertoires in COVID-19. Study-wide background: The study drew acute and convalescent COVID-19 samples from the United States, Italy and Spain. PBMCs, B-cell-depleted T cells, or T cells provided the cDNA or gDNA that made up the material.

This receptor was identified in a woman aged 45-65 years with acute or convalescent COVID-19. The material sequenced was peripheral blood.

The CDR3 reads CAWNRDSSYNEQFF. DNA for the CDR3: TGTGCCTGGAACCGGGACTCCTCCTACAATGAGCAGTTCTTC. This chain joins TRBV30 and TRBJ2-1; TRBD2 might be the D (6 bases). CDR1 and CDR2 from the germline V gene are GTSNPN and SVGIG (reference sequence). CDR3 size: 14 residues. V was pared by 4 bases and J by 0 bases, with 10 bases between.